These T cell receptor beta chains were read from a single sample in a study of blood T cell repertoires in COVID-19. Assay: immunoSEQ multiplex PCR; the TCRdb copy retains only in-frame clones and omits some. The profile shows about 270,000 clones, approximately 90% of them singletons. Sequencing input: PBMCs or T cells enriched from blood (not recorded which). The receptors were gathered from a man aged 40-55 years who had been exposed to COVID-19. Both conserved end residues are part of each CDR3. Fields, in order: clone size, J gene, V gene, D gene, CDR3 protein, CDR3 DNA. D genes are given only for firm matches. Size is omitted from some rows. Given values are once, few, many or a class for expanded clones.

.,TRBJ1-4,TRBV2,.,CASSPTVSGSANEKLFF,TGTGCCAGCAGTCCAACGGTTAGCGGGTCAGCTAATGAAAAACTGTTTTTT
.,TRBJ2-1,TRBV6-4,TRBD2,CASSDPLAGYNEQFF,TGTGCCAGCAGTGACCCACTAGCGGGATACAATGAGCAGTTCTTC
.,TRBJ2-1,TRBV10-3,TRBD2,CAIKSGLAGGPYNEQFF,TGTGCCATCAAGTCGGGACTAGCGGGAGGGCCCTACAATGAGCAGTTCTTC
.,TRBJ2-7,TRBV18,TRBD1,CASSSTFPGTGVYEQYF,TGTGCCAGCTCATCCACCTTTCCCGGGACAGGGGTCTACGAGCAGTACTTC
.,TRBJ2-7,TRBV7-9,TRBD1,CASSLSIGTVHEQYF,TGTGCCAGCAGCTTATCGATAGGGACAGTCCACGAGCAGTACTTC
.,TRBJ1-6,TRBV9,.,CASSVRGGASSPLHF,TGTGCCAGCAGCGTACGGGGGGGGGCTAGTTCACCCCTCCACTTT
.,TRBJ2-2,TRBV6-5,.,CASEEAADTGELFF,TGTGCCAGCGAAGAAGCGGCTGACACCGGGGAGCTGTTTTTT
.,TRBJ2-1,TRBV30,.,CAWNTISYNEQFF,TGTGCCTGGAACACAATAAGTTACAATGAGCAGTTCTTC
.,TRBJ2-3,TRBV3-1/TRBV3-2,.,CASSQGYVTGTTSTDTQYF,TGTGCCAGCAGCCAAGGTTATGTGACAGGTACAACTAGCACAGATACGCAGTATTTT
few,TRBJ2-1,TRBV5-6,.,CASSVTTMSSYNEQFF,TGTGCCAGCAGCGTGACTACCATGAGCTCCTACAATGAGCAGTTCTTC
.,TRBJ2-1,TRBV30,.,CAWRPPPSSYNEQFF,TGTGCCTGGAGGCCACCCCCGAGCTCCTACAATGAGCAGTTCTTC
.,TRBJ1-3,TRBV6-2/TRBV6-3,.,CASSYSGGRPGNTIYF,TGTGCCAGCAGTTACTCCGGGGGGAGGCCTGGAAACACCATATATTTT
once,TRBJ2-1,TRBV15,.,CATSITNYNEQFF,TGTGCCACCAGCATTACTAACTACAATGAGCAGTTCTTC
.,TRBJ1-4,TRBV29-1,.,CSVAGAAFNEKLFF,TGCAGCGTTGCAGGGGCGGCCTTTAATGAAAAACTGTTTTTT
.,TRBJ1-6,TRBV5-1,.,CASSAGQNNSPLHF,TGCGCCAGCAGTGCAGGACAGAATAATTCACCCCTCCACTTT
.,TRBJ2-5,TRBV6-5,TRBD1,CASSRDRGGETQYF,TGTGCCAGCAGTCGGGACAGGGGAGGAGAGACCCAGTACTTC
.,TRBJ1-1,TRBV7-9,.,CASSLGAESNTEAFF,TGTGCCAGCAGCTTAGGGGCAGAGTCGAACACTGAAGCTTTCTTT
.,TRBJ1-3,TRBV6-5,.,CASRVDSSSGNTIYF,TGTGCCAGCAGGGTGGACAGTTCCTCTGGAAACACCATATATTTT
.,TRBJ1-3,TRBV2,.,CASRGQPGNTIYF,TGTGCCAGCAGAGGACAGCCTGGAAACACCATATATTTT
.,TRBJ1-3,TRBV7-9,.,CASSLPVRSGNTIYF,TGTGCCAGCAGCTTACCGGTCCGCTCTGGAAACACCATATATTTT
.,TRBJ1-2,TRBV19,TRBD1,CASRVTLKKNTGGLAVGYTF,TGTGCCAGTAGAGTCACTCTAAAGAAAAACACAGGGGGCCTCGCTGTTGGCTACACCTTC
.,TRBJ1-2,TRBV5-4,.,CASSLEVSGINGYTF,TGTGCCAGCAGCTTGGAGGTCTCAGGGATCAACGGCTACACCTTC
once,TRBJ2-7,TRBV27,TRBD2,CASSFKAGVVGAYEQYF,TGTGCCAGCAGTTTTAAAGCGGGAGTGGTAGGGGCCTACGAGCAGTACTTC
.,TRBJ2-5,TRBV7-2,TRBD1,CASSVDRAQETQYF,TGTGCCAGCAGTGTGGACAGGGCTCAAGAGACCCAGTACTTC
.,TRBJ2-1,TRBV6-1,TRBD2,CASSAPSTSGSYNEQFF,TGTGCCAGCAGTGCACCATCGACTAGCGGGAGTTATAATGAGCAGTTCTTC
.,TRBJ2-4,TRBV14,.,CASSQVRSVQYF,TGTGCCAGCAGCCAAGTCCGGTCCGTTCAGTACTTC
.,TRBJ1-5,TRBV28,.,CASQKVRYSNQPQHF,TGTGCCAGCCAAAAGGTCAGGTATAGCAATCAGCCCCAGCATTTT
.,TRBJ2-7,TRBV28,.,CASSLSGNYEQYF,TGTGCCAGCAGTTTATCAGGGAACTACGAGCAGTACTTC
.,TRBJ2-1,TRBV19,.,CASSPGAPSYNEQFF,TGTGCCAGTAGCCCAGGGGCGCCTAGCTACAATGAGCAGTTCTTC
.,TRBJ1-6,TRBV28,.,CASGSGAGRYYNSPLHF,TGTGCCAGCGGGAGCGGCGCGGGCAGATATTATAATTCACCCCTCCACTTT
.,TRBJ2-2,TRBV28,.,CASRSIATGELFF,TGTGCCAGCAGATCCATAGCCACCGGGGAGCTGTTTTTT
.,TRBJ2-1,TRBV28,.,CASSPTGNNEQFF,TGTGCCAGCAGTCCTACAGGGAACAATGAGCAGTTCTTC
.,TRBJ2-5,TRBV7-3,TRBD1,CASSLPGQGETQYF,TGTGCCAGCAGCCTCCCGGGACAGGGGGAGACCCAGTACTTC
.,TRBJ1-1,TRBV27,.,CASSFQGADEAFF,TGTGCCAGCAGTTTTCAGGGCGCCGATGAAGCTTTCTTT
.,TRBJ1-5,TRBV28,.,CASSLADQPQHF,TGTGCCAGCAGTTTGGCGGATCAGCCCCAGCATTTT
few,TRBJ2-1,TRBV19,.,CASSIGTIGRDEQFF,TGTGCCAGTAGTATCGGCACAATCGGTCGGGATGAGCAGTTCTTC
.,TRBJ2-7,TRBV3-1/TRBV3-2,.,CASSHSSYEQYF,TGTGCCAGCAGCCACAGCTCCTACGAGCAGTACTTC
.,TRBJ2-1,TRBV25-1,.,CASIQGEDNEQFF,TGTGCCAGCATACAGGGAGAAGACAATGAGCAGTTCTTC
.,TRBJ2-2,TRBV6-5,.,CASSWDSPGVGELFF,TGTGCCAGCAGTTGGGACAGCCCGGGAGTCGGGGAGCTGTTTTTT
.,TRBJ1-6,TRBV16,.,CASSPRGATPLHF,TGTGCCAGCAGCCCCCGGGGGGCAACACCCCTCCACTTT
.,TRBJ2-7,TRBV28,.,CASSSNVNQGTYEQYF,TGTGCCAGCAGTTCCAACGTGAATCAGGGTACCTACGAGCAGTACTTC
once,TRBJ2-2,TRBV7-3,.,CASSPRTGNTGELFF,TGTGCCAGCAGCCCCCGGACGGGAAACACCGGGGAGCTGTTTTTT
.,TRBJ2-3,TRBV7-2,.,CASSPLQTRDTQYF,TGTGCCAGCAGCCCGTTACAGACCCGGGATACGCAGTATTTT
.,TRBJ1-2,TRBV28,.,CASSPRTPGDGYTF,TGTGCCAGCAGTCCTCGAACGCCGGGGGATGGCTACACCTTC
.,TRBJ2-5,TRBV11-1,.,CASSLEPRRGETQYF,TGTGCCAGCAGCTTAGAACCGCGAAGAGGAGAGACCCAGTACTTC
.,TRBJ1-1,TRBV18,TRBD1,CASGQGAMNTEAFF,TGTGCCAGCGGACAGGGCGCGATGAACACTGAAGCTTTCTTT
.,TRBJ1-3,TRBV29-1,TRBD1,CSVRGGQGPGNTIYF,TGCAGCGTGCGCGGCGGACAGGGCCCCGGAAACACCATATATTTT
.,TRBJ2-7,TRBV7-9,.,CASSLESGYEQYF,TGTGCCAGCAGCTTAGAGTCAGGGTACGAGCAGTACTTC
few,TRBJ1-6,TRBV5-1,.,CASSTTGTGDSPLHF,TGCGCCAGCAGCACTACCGGGACGGGGGATTCACCCCTCCACTTT